The sample holds many counts of the clone carrying this T cell receptor beta chain. The time point: newly diagnosed GD, antithyroid drugs for less than 3 months. Researchers made the TCR library from RNA that was extracted from PBMCs. Investigators prepared the TCR beta libraries by applying iRepertoire HTBI primers and Arm-PCR of CDR3 regions. Via MiXCR, TCRdb re-called the multiplex PCR reads, giving one row per CDR3 protein. The top ten hold just under 25% of the sample, which has some 500,000 distinct CDR3 sequences, around 15% seen once. The data derive from a study of regulatory T cells in long-lasting Graves disease. Study-wide background: Under 3 months of antithyroid drugs had been taken by newly diagnosed Graves' patients.

This sample also belongs to another study, concerning T cells in Graves' hyperthyroidism and ophthalmopathy. This second report adds: Newly diagnosed hyperthyroidism, duration under 2 months, in patients aged 18 to 65. Exclusion of a patient resulted from uncontrolled infection, other autoimmune disease, pregnancy or lactation. The HTBI primer set served for first-round RT-PCR of the TCR CDR3.

The sequence derives from a woman between 40 and 65 years old with Graves disease. Sequenced material: peripheral blood mononuclear cells (PBMCs), taken at new diagnosis, from a patient treated with antithyroid drugs.

The CDR3 is CASSLLGPTDTQYF. For the CDR3, the DNA is TGTGCCAGCAGCCTCCTAGGTCCCACAGATACGCAGTATTTT. The rearrangement links TRBV7-3 to TRBJ2-3; D is unresolved. The CDR3 contains 14 residues. V gave up 5 bases and J gave up 2 bases, with 11 bases separating them. The germline V gene has CDR1 SGHTA and CDR2 FQGTGA.